This TCR beta chain emerged from a study of blood T cell repertoires in COVID-19. Study-level information: Spain, Italy and the United States supplied samples that represented acute and convalescent COVID-19.

As processed by the authors: Reference gene primer amplification yielded estimated nucleated cell counts. This table comes from immunoSEQ multiplex PCR, and its TCRdb copy is limited to in-frame clones, with some not included. V, J and clone size are taken as reported in that table, and D and trimming were inferred from the DNA itself. The sample lists some 340,000 clones; 85% were seen once. The sequenced sample consisted of peripheral blood. This receptor was obtained from a woman in her late teens or twenties with acute or convalescent COVID-19.

The CDR3 is CASSEPYRTSGIDDTQYF. The CDR3 nucleotides read TGTGCCAGCAGTGAACCCTATAGGACTAGCGGGATCGATGATACGCAGTATTTT. The V gene is TRBV2, the J gene TRBJ2-3; TRBD2 aligns across 12 bases. Germline V gene lookup returns CDR1 SNHLY and CDR2 FYNNEI. The CDR3 length is 18 residues. V dropped 2 bases and J dropped 6; count of bases not matched to a gene: 12. Filled out from reference TRBV2 and TRBJ2-3, the complete variable domain reads EPEVTQTPSHQVTQMGQEVILRCVPISNHLYFYWYRQILGQKVEFLVSFYNNEISEKSEIFDDQFSVERPDGSNFTLKIRSTKLEDSAMYFCASSEPYRTSGIDDTQYFGPGTRLTVL.